A single sample is the source of the 27 T cell receptor beta chains below, sequenced in a study of shared clonotypes between healthy human individuals. The data were produced by immunoSEQ multiplex PCR, yet TCRdb's version contains in-frame clones alone and is incomplete. This sample yields approximately 2,200,000 clones, of which 85% to 95% are seen a single time; about 1.5% belongs to the top ten. CD45RO negativity and positive selection for CCR7 defined naive CD8 cells, a population that excluded terminally differentiated effector memory CD45RA+ cells. Sequenced material: naive CD8+ T cells from PBMCs. The receptors come from a young man in good health. Some clones in this sample may be carry-over from other donors' samples.

The rearrangement links TRBV29-1 to TRBJ2-7; D is tentatively TRBD1 or TRBD2 (5 bases each). CDR3 length equals 12 residues. CDR1 and CDR2 (germline): SQVTM, ANQGSEA. The CDR3 nucleotides are TGCTCGGGGACGGATTACTCCTACGAGCAGTACTTC. Amino acid sequence: CSGTDYSYEQYF.

CDR3 region: CASSPLTGITDEQYF. CDR3 nucleotides: TGTGCCAGCAGTCCTTTGACAGGGATAACGGACGAGCAGTACTTC. This sequence joins TRBV5-6 and TRBJ2-7; 7 bases map to TRBD1. The germline V gene encodes CDR1 SGHDT and CDR2 YYEEEE. This CDR3 is 15 amino acids long. V trimming: 5 bases; J trimming: 5 bases; junction bases outside the gene matches: 13. Drawing the rest from reference TRBV5-6 and TRBJ2-7, the complete variable domain is DAGVTQSPTHLIKTRGQQVTLRCSPKSGHDTVSWYQQALGQGPQFIFQYYEEEERQRGNFPDRFSGHQFPNYSSELNVNALLLGDSALYLCASSPLTGITDEQYFGPGTRLTVT.

The chain links TRBV10-3 to TRBJ2-7, with no clear D. This CDR3 comprises 14 residues. The germline CDR1 and CDR2 sequences are ENHRY and SYGVKD. Trimming took off 0 bases at V and 4 bases at J, with 10 bases between the two ends. CDR3 in DNA: TGTGCCATCAGTGAGTCCCGGATCGTTTACGAGCAGTACTTC. This gives the protein CAISESRIVYEQYF.

V and J are TRBV7-9 and TRBJ2-5, with TRBD2 identical over 13 bases. V lost 5 bases and J lost 4; bases outside the gene matches: 7. Germline V gene data show CDR1 as SEHNR and CDR2 as FQNEAQ (reference sequence). This CDR3 contains 16 residues. The CDR3 region is CASSARLAGGAETQYF. For the CDR3, the DNA is TGTGCCAGCAGCGCCCGACTAGCGGGAGGAGCAGAGACCCAGTACTTC.

The J gene is TRBJ2-7, the V gene TRBV7-9; TRBD2 is a possible D gene (5 bases). Germline loops: CDR1 SEHNR, CDR2 FQNEAQ (reference sequence). The CDR3 has 14 residues. Between the trimmed V and J ends, which lost 1 base and 2 bases, there was a span of 9 bases. The CDR3 loop reads CASSLGGNTYEQYF. CDR3 sequence (DNA): TGTGCCAGCAGCTTAGGAGGGAACACCTACGAGCAGTACTTC.

On this clone: Being one base from a much bigger clone, this may be a read error. The gene calls are TRBV5-6 and TRBJ2-7; 7 bases are shared with TRBD1. The V and J ends lost 2 bases and 8 bases, in that order; junction bases with no gene match: 1. Per germline, CDR1 SGHDT and CDR2 YYEEEE. The CDR3 runs 11 residues. The CDR3 spells CASSLGGKQYF. CDR3 nucleotide sequence: TGTGCCAGCAGCTTAGGGGGCAAGCAGTACTTC.

This chain links TRBV10-3 with TRBJ2-3; D is unclear. The germline CDR1 and CDR2 sequences are ENHRY and SYGVKD. The ends were cut back, 2 bases at V and 2 bases at J, with 5 bases in the middle. CDR3 size: 13 residues. CDR3 sequence: CAISEVLTDTQYF. CDR3 nucleotides: TGTGCCATCAGTGAGGTCCTCACAGATACGCAGTATTTT.

The chain couples TRBV9 to TRBJ2-7, with D possibly matching TRBD2 (6 bases). Trimming took off 0 bases at V and 0 bases at J, with 13 bases between the two ends. CDR3 length: 16 residues. Germline V gene sequence: CDR1 SGDLS, CDR2 YYNGEE. As DNA, the CDR3 is TGTGCCAGCAGCGTAGCTCGAATAGCGGACTCCTACGAGCAGTACTTC. This translates into CASSVARIADSYEQYF.

The chain links TRBV21-1 to TRBJ2-7; the table's D call, TRBD2, has no DNA check behind it. TRBV21-1 is a documented pseudogene. The CDR3 runs 13 residues. Here the CDR3 reads CASKRTTRTEQYF. The CDR3 DNA follows: TGTGCCAGCAAGAGGACTACCAGGACGGAGCAGTACTTC.

The chain employs TRBV6-6 and TRBJ2-7; D may be TRBD2 (5 bases). Per germline, CDR1 MNHNY and CDR2 SVGAGI (reference sequence). This CDR3 region has 14 residues. V gave up 6 bases and J gave up 2 bases, with 14 bases separating them. The CDR3 protein is CASSPDSYPYEQYF. The CDR3 nucleotides are TGTGCCAGCAGCCCGGACTCGTATCCCTACGAGCAGTACTTC.

This rearrangement joins TRBV27 to TRBJ2-7, with 7 nucleotides matching TRBD1. This CDR3 is 14 amino acids long. Unmatched junction bases numbered 8, after V lost 3 bases and J lost 6 bases. CDR1 MNHEY and CDR2 SMNVEV come from the germline V gene (reference sequence). The CDR3 region is CASSLTGSYSEQYF. The CDR3 region has the DNA TGTGCCAGCAGTTTGACAGGGTCGTATAGCGAGCAGTACTTC.

V is TRBV5-6 and J is TRBJ2-1, with TRBD2 matching 10 bases. The CDR3 contains 15 residues. Per germline, CDR1 SGHDT and CDR2 YYEEEE. Losses at the gene ends were 4 bases for V and 6 bases for J; bases not matched to a gene: 7. CDR3 protein: CASSLLAGLTNEQFF. The CDR3 nucleotides are TGTGCCAGCAGCCTACTAGCGGGACTGACCAATGAGCAGTTCTTC.

This chain uses TRBV14 with TRBJ2-3; D is undetermined. Between the trimmed V and J ends, which lost 0 bases and 3 bases, there was a span of 4 bases. This CDR3 has 13 amino acids. CDR1 is SGHDN and CDR2 is FVKESK in the germline V gene. Here the CDR3 DNA reads TGTGCCAGCAGCCAAGATTTTACAGATACGCAGTATTTT. It codes for CASSQDFTDTQYF. Filled out from reference TRBV14 and TRBJ2-3, the complete variable domain reads EAGVTQFPSHSVIEKGQTVTLRCDPISGHDNLYWYRRVMGKEIKFLLHFVKESKQDESGMPNNRFLAERTGGTYSTLKVQPAELEDSGVYFCASSQDFTDTQYFGPGTRLTVL.

This rearrangement joins TRBV19 to TRBJ1-5; the match to TRBD1 covers 7 bases. CDR1 is LNHDA, CDR2 SQIVND, per germline (reference sequence). The CDR3 covers 20 residues. Trimming cost V 5 bases and J 0 bases; bases outside gene matches: 19. The CDR3 region is CASSPPTGPIPSYSNQPQHF. The CDR3 coding sequence is TGTGCCAGTAGTCCCCCGACAGGGCCGATCCCCTCCTATAGCAATCAGCCCCAGCATTTT.

CDR3 in DNA: TGCGCCAGCAGCCAAGGGACAGGAGCCCCCTCCGAGCAGTACTTC. Its protein product is CASSQGTGAPSEQYF. J is TRBJ2-7 and V is TRBV4-3, with 7 bases that match TRBD1. V dropped 1 base and J dropped 6; count of bases not matched to a gene: 9. The CDR3 sequence is 15 residues long. Germline V CDR1 and CDR2: LGHNA, YSLEER.

The chain recombines TRBV14 with TRBJ2-7; D assignment may be TRBD1 or TRBD2 (5 bases each). The CDR3 runs 15 residues. Trimming stripped 0 bases from V and 2 bases from J, with 11 bases between. In germline, CDR1 is SGHDN, CDR2 FVKESK. CDR3 amino acids: CASSQDWDGTYEQYF. DNA for the CDR3: TGTGCCAGCAGCCAAGACTGGGACGGCACCTACGAGCAGTACTTC.

The rearrangement joins TRBV9 to TRBJ2-1; 9 bases align to TRBD2. The germline V gene has CDR1 SGDLS and CDR2 YYNGEE. The CDR3 is 15 residues long. Trimming at V came to 4 bases and at J to 7 bases, leaving 9 bases not matched to a gene. Written as DNA, the CDR3 is TGTGCCAGCAGCCCCGGGAGGACTAGCGCGAATGAGCAGTTCTTC. It translates to CASSPGRTSANEQFF.

The J gene is TRBJ2-5, the V gene TRBV7-2; TRBD2 matches 15 bases. Germline CDR1 and CDR2: SGHTA and FQGNSA. J lost 3 bases, V lost 5 bases, and 10 bases had no gene match. CDR3 size: 18 residues. The CDR3 DNA reads as TGTGCCAGCAGCGTAAGGGGACTAGCGGGAGGCCTAGAAGAGACCCAGTACTTC. This translates into CASSVRGLAGGLEETQYF.

This rearrangement joins TRBV28 to TRBJ2-2; tentatively, D is TRBD2 (5 bases). The V end lost 2 bases, the J end lost 5 bases, and 27 bases lay between the germline ends. The length of the CDR3 is 20 residues. Germline loops: CDR1 MDHEN, CDR2 SYDVKM. This chain's CDR3 is CASSLSLLLAPVTGTGELFF. The CDR3 DNA reads as TGTGCCAGCAGTTTAAGTCTCCTCCTGGCCCCCGTTACGGGGACCGGGGAGCTGTTTTTT.

The chain couples TRBV7-9 to TRBJ1-2; possible D gene TRBD1, 5 bases. The germline CDR1 and CDR2 sequences are SEHNR and FQNEAQ (reference sequence). This CDR3 contains 15 residues. Trimming left V 5 bases short and J 3 bases short, with 16 bases between. The CDR3 DNA is TGTGCCAGCAGCCCATCACGAGGGACCCACTATGGCTACACCTTC. This encodes CASSPSRGTHYGYTF.

This clone was counted once. The chain employs TRBV1 and TRBJ1-5. TRBV1 is a known pseudogene. The CDR3 is 13 amino acids. This CDR3 is CTSSRIGKQPQHF. The CDR3 DNA reads TGCACCAGCAGCCGGATAGGGAAGCAGCCCCAGCATTTT.

In the case of this clone: The sample holds other DNA sequences that translate to the same CDR3. The chain employs TRBV27 and TRBJ2-7; D is unclear. CDR1 is MNHEY, CDR2 SMNVEV, per germline (reference sequence). The CDR3 extends over 13 amino acids. V lost 2 bases and J 1 base, leaving 6 bases between the germline ends. The CDR3 sequence is CASSLRASYEQYF. The CDR3 region has the DNA TGTGCCAGCAGTTTACGGGCTTCCTACGAGCAGTACTTC.

The gene calls are TRBV27 and TRBJ2-7, with 7 bases that match TRBD1. The germline V gene encodes CDR1 MNHEY and CDR2 SMNVEV (reference sequence). J was trimmed by 9 bases and V by 8 bases; bases with no gene match: 16. The CDR3 has 14 amino acids. The DNA of the CDR3 is TGTGCCAGCTCCCCAATTACGACAGGGAACGTGCAGTACTTC. Translation: CASSPITTGNVQYF.

This chain uses TRBV28 with TRBJ2-1; 9 nucleotides agree with TRBD1. The V gene end was trimmed by 5 bases and the J gene end by 4 bases; junction bases not matched to a gene: 6. Per the germline V gene, CDR1 is MDHEN and CDR2 is SYDVKM. This CDR3 is 15 amino acids long. The chain's CDR3 is CASSPRDRAYNEQFF. The DNA of the CDR3 is TGTGCCAGCAGTCCCCGGGACAGGGCGTACAATGAGCAGTTCTTC.

This chain joins TRBV9 and TRBJ2-5; TRBD1 agrees at 9 bases. The CDR3 runs 16 residues. Trimming at V came to 4 bases and at J to 1 base, leaving 8 bases not matched to a gene. Germline V gene data show CDR1 as SGDLS and CDR2 as YYNGEE. CDR3 amino acids: CASSSRTGAAQETQYF. The DNA for the CDR3 is TGTGCCAGCAGCTCCCGGACAGGGGCCGCCCAAGAGACCCAGTACTTC.

The gene calls are TRBV9 and TRBJ1-4, with D possibly matching TRBD1 (6 bases). The CDR3 runs to 21 residues. With 1 base removed from V and 8 bases from J, the gap between germline ends came to 33 bases. Germline values: CDR1 SGDLS, CDR2 YYNGEE. The CDR3 protein is CASSVYAPGPGGPAGIEKLFF. The CDR3 DNA is TGTGCCAGCAGCGTATACGCTCCCGGTCCCGGGGGGCCTGCCGGCATCGAAAAACTGTTTTTT.

This chain uses TRBV10-3 with TRBJ2-2, with 13 nucleotides matching TRBD2. The CDR3 length is 16 residues. The germline V gene encodes CDR1 ENHRY and CDR2 SYGVKD. V trimming: 7 bases; J trimming: 5 bases; junction bases outside the gene matches: 7. The chain's CDR3 is CAIMRTSGRDTGELFF. CDR3 sequence (DNA): TGTGCCATCATGAGGACTAGCGGGAGAGATACCGGGGAGCTGTTTTTT.